This T cell receptor (beta chain) was retrieved from a study of T cells in localized non-small cell lung cancer. Clones were sequenced by immunoSEQ multiplex PCR, and TCRdb holds only the in-frame ones, with some missing. The table includes around 41,000 clones, roughly four fifths detected once. This CDR3 has 16 amino acids. CDR1 and CDR2 from the germline V gene are KGHSH and LQKENI. The V and J ends lost 3 bases and 3 bases, in that order; junction bases with no gene match: 6. The sequence was collected from a man aged 40 to 75 with stage II lung adenocarcinoma. Here the sequenced sample was PBMCs, taken before any cancer treatment. The chain is built from TRBV18 and TRBJ2-3; 10 bases agree with TRBD2. This CDR3 is CASSPLPSGRTDTQYF. The DNA of the CDR3 is TGTGCCAGCTCACCTCTACCTAGCGGGAGAACAGATACGCAGTATTTT.